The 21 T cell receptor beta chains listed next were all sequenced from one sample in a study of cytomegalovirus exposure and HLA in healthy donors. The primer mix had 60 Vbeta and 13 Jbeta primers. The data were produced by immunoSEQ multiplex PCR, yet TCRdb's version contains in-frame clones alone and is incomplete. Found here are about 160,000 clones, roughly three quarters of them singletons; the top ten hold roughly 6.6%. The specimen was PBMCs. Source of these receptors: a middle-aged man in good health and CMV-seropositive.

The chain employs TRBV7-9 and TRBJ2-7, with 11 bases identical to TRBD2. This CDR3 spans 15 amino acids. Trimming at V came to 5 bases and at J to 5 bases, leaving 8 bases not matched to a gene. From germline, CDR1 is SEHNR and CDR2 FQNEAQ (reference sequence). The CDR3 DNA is TGTGCCAGCAGCACGACTAGCGGGGAGTATAACGAGCAGTACTTC. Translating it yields CASSTTSGEYNEQYF. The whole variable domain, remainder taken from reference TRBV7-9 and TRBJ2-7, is DTGVSQNPRHKITKRGQNVTFRCDPISEHNRLYWYRQTLGQGPEFLTYFQNEAQLEKSRLLSDRFSAERPKGSFSTLEIQRTEQGDSAMYLCASSTTSGEYNEQYFGPGTRLTVT.

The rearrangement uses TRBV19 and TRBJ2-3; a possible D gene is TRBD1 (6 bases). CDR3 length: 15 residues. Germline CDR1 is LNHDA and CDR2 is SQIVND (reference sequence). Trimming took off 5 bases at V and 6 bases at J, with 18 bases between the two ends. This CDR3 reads CASSFQAGATDTQYF. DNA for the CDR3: TGTGCCAGTAGTTTCCAGGCAGGGGCTACGGATACGCAGTATTTT.

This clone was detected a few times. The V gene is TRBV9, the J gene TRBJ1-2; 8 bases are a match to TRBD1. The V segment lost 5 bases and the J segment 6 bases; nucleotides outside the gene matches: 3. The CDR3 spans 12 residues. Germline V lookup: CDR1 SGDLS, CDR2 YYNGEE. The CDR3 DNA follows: TGTGCCAGCAGTCTGACAGGGGATGGCTACACCTTC. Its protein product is CASSLTGDGYTF.

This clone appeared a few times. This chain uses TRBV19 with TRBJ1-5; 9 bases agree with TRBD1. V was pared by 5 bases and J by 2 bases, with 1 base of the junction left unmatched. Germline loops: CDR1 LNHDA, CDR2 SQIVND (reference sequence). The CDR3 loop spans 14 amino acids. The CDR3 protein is CASSWTGGNQPQHF. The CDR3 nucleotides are TGTGCCAGTAGTTGGACAGGGGGCAATCAGCCCCAGCATTTT.

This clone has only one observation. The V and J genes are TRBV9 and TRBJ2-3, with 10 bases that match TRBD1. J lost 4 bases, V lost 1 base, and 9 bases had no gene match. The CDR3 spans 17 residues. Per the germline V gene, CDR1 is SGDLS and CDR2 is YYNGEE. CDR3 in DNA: TGTGCCAGCAGCGTATATCCCCCGGGACAGGGGCCAGATACGCAGTATTTT. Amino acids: CASSVYPPGQGPDTQYF. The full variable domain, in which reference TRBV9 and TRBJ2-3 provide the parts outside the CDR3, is DSGVTQTPKHLITATGQRVTLRCSPRSGDLSVYWYQQSLDQGLQFLIQYYNGEERAKGNILERFSAQQFPDLHSELNLSSLELGDSALYFCASSVYPPGQGPDTQYFGPGTRLTVL.

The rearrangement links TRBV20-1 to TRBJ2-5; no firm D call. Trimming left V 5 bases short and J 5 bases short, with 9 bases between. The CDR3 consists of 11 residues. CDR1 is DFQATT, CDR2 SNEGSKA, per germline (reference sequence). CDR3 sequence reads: CSAWSGETQYF. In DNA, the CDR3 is TGCAGTGCTTGGAGTGGCGAGACCCAGTACTTC.

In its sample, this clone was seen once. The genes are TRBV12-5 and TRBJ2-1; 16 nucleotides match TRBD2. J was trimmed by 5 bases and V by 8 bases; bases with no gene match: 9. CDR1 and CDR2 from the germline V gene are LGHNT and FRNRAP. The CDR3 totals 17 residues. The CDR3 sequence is CASLGTSGGALNNEQFF. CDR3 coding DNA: TGTGCTAGTCTCGGGACTAGCGGGGGGGCGTTGAACAATGAGCAGTTCTTC.

As DNA, the CDR3 is TGTGCCAGCAGCTTGGACAGGAGCGGCAATCAGCCCCAGCATTTT. Translating it yields CASSLDRSGNQPQHF. The chain employs TRBV5-6 and TRBJ1-5, with D tentatively TRBD1 (5 bases). The ends were cut back, 0 bases at V and 2 bases at J, with 9 bases in the middle. Germline V gene data show CDR1 as SGHDT and CDR2 as YYEEEE. The CDR3 length is 15 residues. Complete variable domain (other parts from reference TRBV5-6 and TRBJ1-5): DAGVTQSPTHLIKTRGQQVTLRCSPKSGHDTVSWYQQALGQGPQFIFQYYEEEERQRGNFPDRFSGHQFPNYSSELNVNALLLGDSALYLCASSLDRSGNQPQHFGDGTRLSIL.

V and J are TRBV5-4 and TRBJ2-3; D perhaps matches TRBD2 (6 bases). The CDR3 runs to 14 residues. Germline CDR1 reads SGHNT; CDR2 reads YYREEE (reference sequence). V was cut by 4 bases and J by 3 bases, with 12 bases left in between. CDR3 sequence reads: CASSRPGTTDTQYF. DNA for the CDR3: TGTGCCAGCAGCCGCCCCGGGACTACAGATACGCAGTATTTT.

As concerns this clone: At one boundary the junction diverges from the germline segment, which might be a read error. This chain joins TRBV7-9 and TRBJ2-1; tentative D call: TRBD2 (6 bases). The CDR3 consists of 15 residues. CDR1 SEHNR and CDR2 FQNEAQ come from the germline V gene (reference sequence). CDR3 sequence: CASSLGTPFWNEQFF. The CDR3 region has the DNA TGTGCCAGCAGTTTAGGGACTCCCTTCTGGAATGAGCAGTTCTTC.

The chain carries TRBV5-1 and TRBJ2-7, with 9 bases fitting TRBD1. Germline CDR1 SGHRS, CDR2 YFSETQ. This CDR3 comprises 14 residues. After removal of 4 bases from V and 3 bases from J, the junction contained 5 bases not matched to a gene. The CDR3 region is CASSPGQGDYEQYF. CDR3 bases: TGCGCCAGCAGCCCGGGACAGGGAGACTACGAGCAGTACTTC. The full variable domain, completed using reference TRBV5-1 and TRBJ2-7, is KAGVTQTPRYLIKTRGQQVTLSCSPISGHRSVSWYQQTPGQGLQFLFEYFSETQRNKGNFPGRFSGRQFSNSRSEMNVSTLELGDSALYLCASSPGQGDYEQYFGPGTRLTVT.

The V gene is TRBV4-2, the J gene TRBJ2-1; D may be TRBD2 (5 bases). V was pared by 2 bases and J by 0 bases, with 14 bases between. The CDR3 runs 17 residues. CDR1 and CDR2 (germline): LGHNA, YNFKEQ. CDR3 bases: TGTGCCAGCAGCCAATCGGACTGGTTGAGCTCCTACAATGAGCAGTTCTTC. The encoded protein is CASSQSDWLSSYNEQFF.

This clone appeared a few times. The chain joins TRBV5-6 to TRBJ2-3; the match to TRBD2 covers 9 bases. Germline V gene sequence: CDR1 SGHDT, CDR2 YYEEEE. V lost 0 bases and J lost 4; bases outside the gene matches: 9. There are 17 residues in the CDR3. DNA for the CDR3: TGTGCCAGCAGCTTGGAGCGGGCGGGGGGGCGTGCAGATACGCAGTATTTT. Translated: CASSLERAGGRADTQYF.

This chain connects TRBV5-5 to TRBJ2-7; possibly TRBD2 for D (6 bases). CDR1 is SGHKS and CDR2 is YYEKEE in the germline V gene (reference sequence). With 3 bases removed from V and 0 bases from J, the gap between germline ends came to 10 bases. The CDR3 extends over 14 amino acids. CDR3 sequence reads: CASSWRGISYEQYF. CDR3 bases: TGTGCCAGCAGCTGGAGGGGAATCTCCTACGAGCAGTACTTC. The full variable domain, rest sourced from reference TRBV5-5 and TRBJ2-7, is DAGVTQSPTHLIKTRGQQVTLRCSPISGHKSVSWYQQVLGQGPQFIFQYYEKEERGRGNFPDRFSARQFPNYSSELNVNALLLGDSALYLCASSWRGISYEQYFGPGTRLTVT.

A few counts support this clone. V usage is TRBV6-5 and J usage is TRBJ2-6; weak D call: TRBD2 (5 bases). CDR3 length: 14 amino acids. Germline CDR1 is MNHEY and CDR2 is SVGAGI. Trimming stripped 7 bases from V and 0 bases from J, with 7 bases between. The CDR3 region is CASMRASGANVLTF. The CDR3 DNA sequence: TGTGCCAGCATGAGGGCCTCTGGGGCCAACGTCCTGACTTTC.

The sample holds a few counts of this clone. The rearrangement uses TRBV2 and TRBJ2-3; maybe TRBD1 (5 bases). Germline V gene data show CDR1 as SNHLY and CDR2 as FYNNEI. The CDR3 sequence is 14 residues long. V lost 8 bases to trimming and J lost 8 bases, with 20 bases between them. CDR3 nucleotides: TGTGCCAGCGTTGGGTCCCAGGGTGTGGGTACGCAGTATTTT. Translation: CASVGSQGVGTQYF.

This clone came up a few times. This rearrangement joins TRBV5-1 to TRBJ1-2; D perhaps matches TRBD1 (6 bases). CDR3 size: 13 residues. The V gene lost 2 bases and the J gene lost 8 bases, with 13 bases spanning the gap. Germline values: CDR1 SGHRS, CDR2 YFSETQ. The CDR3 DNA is TGCGCCAGCAGCTTAGAACAGGGTGGCGGCTACACCTTC. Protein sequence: CASSLEQGGGYTF.

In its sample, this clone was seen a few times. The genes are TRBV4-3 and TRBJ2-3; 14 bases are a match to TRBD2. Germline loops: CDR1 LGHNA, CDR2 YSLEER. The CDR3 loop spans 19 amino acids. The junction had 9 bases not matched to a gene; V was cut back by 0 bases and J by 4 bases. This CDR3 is CASSQEFRLAGGLPDTQYF. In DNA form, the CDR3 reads TGCGCCAGCAGCCAAGAGTTTCGACTAGCGGGGGGGCTCCCAGATACGCAGTATTTT.

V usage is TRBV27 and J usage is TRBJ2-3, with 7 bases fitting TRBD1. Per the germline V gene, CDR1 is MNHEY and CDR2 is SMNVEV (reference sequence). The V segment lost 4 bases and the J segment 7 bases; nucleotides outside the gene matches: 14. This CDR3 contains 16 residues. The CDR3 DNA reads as TGTGCCAGCAGTTCCCCCCGACAGGGCACCCTTAATACGCAGTATTTT. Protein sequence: CASSSPRQGTLNTQYF.

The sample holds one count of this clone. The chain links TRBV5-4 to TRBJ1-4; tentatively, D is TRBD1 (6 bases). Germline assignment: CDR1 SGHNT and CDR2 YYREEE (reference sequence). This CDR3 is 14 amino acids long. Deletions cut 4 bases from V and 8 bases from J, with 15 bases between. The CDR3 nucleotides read TGTGCCAGCAGCGGGACAAATACAGGGGAAAAACTGTTTTTT. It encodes CASSGTNTGEKLFF.

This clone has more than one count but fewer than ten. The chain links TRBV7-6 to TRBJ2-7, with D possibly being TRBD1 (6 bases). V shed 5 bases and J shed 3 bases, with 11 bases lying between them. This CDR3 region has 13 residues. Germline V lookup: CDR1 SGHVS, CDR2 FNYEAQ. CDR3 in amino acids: CASSPGQNYEQYF. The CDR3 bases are TGTGCCAGCAGCCCCGGACAGAACTACGAGCAGTACTTC.